This TCR beta chain was observed in a study of technical replicates of blood from several donors. V shed 2 bases, J shed 4 bases, and the junction held 6 bases outside the gene matches. CDR3 length: 16 amino acids. Looked up from germline, CDR1 is SGHDN and CDR2 is FVKESK. Assay used: immunoSEQ multiplex PCR; TCRdb lists only in-frame clones, some missing. Found here are 65,000 to 85,000 clones, more than 95% of them singletons; the top ten hold approximately 0.14%. The V call is TRBV14, the J call TRBJ2-3; 10 nucleotides align to TRBD1. Sequencing used T cells isolated from PBMCs. The source is a human donor in good health. The DNA for the CDR3 is TGTGCCAGCAGCCAAATTGCCGGGACAGGGGCAGATACGCAGTATTTT. Its protein product is CASSQIAGTGADTQYF.